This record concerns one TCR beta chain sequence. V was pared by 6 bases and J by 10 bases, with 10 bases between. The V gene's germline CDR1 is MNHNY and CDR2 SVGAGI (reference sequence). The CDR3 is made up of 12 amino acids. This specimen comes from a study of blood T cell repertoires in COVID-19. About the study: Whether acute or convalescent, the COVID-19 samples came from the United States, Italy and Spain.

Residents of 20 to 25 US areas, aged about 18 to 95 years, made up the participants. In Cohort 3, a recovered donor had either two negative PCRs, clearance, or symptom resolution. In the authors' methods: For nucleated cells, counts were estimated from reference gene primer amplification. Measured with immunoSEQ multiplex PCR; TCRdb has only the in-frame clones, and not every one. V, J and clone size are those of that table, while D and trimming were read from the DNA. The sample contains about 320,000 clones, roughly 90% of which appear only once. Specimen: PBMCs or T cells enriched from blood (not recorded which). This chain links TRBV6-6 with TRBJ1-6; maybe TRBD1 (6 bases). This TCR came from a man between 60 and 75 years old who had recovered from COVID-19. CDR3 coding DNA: TGTGCCAGCAGGGGGGCTGGGTCACCCCTCCACTTT. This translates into CASRGAGSPLHF.